The sequence of this TCR beta chain was determined in a study of neoadjuvant anti-PD-1 for oral cavity cancer. Study-level information: Around day 43, patients without progression received a fourth nivolumab dose before surgery.

V shed 5 bases and J 2 bases; nucleotides not matched to a gene: 6. The CDR3 sequence is 14 residues long. Looked up from germline, CDR1 is MNHEY and CDR2 is SMNVEV (reference sequence). Indicated time point: after neoadjuvant nivolumab, at surgical resection. PBMC libraries mostly used roughly 480 ng of input genomic DNA, with six replicates per sample. Sequenced by immunoSEQ multiplex PCR; TCRdb stores in-frame clones only, minus some. The sample holds 9,300 or so clones, around 72% seen once. The sequencing used PBMCs, collected after nivolumab (anti-PD-1) treatment. The source of this sequence is a person between 40 and 79 years old with oral cavity squamous cell carcinoma. The chain couples TRBV27 to TRBJ2-7; TRBD1 aligns across 7 bases. The CDR3 bases are TGTGCCAGCAGTCCCAGGACAGGCCCCTACGAGCAGTACTTC. Its protein product is CASSPRTGPYEQYF.